The clone carrying this TCR beta chain was recorded a few times. Its target is unknown. Looked up from germline, CDR1 is MNHNY and CDR2 is SVGAGI (reference sequence). This CDR3 has 16 amino acids. The V end lost 2 bases, the J end lost 1 base, and 12 bases lay between the germline ends. The data were obtained in a study of STAT5B mutations in CD4+ large granular lymphocyte leukemia. Background on the study: Among healthy controls, a particular HLA allele went with more CDR3 'QG' motifs.

Points from the study as a whole: Compared with healthy controls (2/35), patient top clones favored TRBV06 (8/27).

Study processing details: Lowest detectable productive clonotype frequency was 2.59 x 10-5. Repertoires were generated with immunoSEQ multiplex PCR, while TCRdb's copy carries only in-frame clones and drops some. That table is the source of V, J and clone size, and D and trimming were worked out from the DNA. The sample comprises 35,000 to 40,000 clones, about 80% of which are singletons, and around 0.57% rests with the top ten. The sequenced material came from CD4+ T cells from blood buffy coats. This rearrangement joins TRBV6-6 to TRBJ1-5, with D possibly matching TRBD1 (5 bases). This receptor was taken from a human donor in good health. This CDR3 reads CASSYGAAGSNQPQHF. The CDR3 coding sequence is TGTGCCAGCAGTTACGGGGCGGCGGGGAGCAATCAGCCCCAGCATTTT.